Listed here are 29 T cell receptor beta chains from one sample, sequenced in a study of blood T cell repertoires in COVID-19 (TCRdb year 2020). Libraries were prepared through the immunoSEQ multiplex PCR assay. TCRdb obtained this table from immuneACCESS and retained in-frame rearrangements with V and J assigned. These tables miss some clones; where compared with another copy, unresolved V genes account for less than half of the shortfall, and the remainder is unexplained. The sample includes some 330,000 clones, with more than 90% observed a single time. The ten largest clones capture around 18% of the sample. The specimen was PBMCs or T cells enriched from blood (not recorded which). Receptors were obtained from a woman between 25 and 40 years old who had recovered from COVID-19.

The CDR3 loop is CASSGRQGTGETQYF. The CDR3 region has the DNA TGTGCCAGCAGTGGACGGCAGGGTACCGGAGAGACCCAGTACTTC. J is TRBJ2-5 and V is TRBV6-6; tentatively, D is TRBD1 (5 bases). Trimming stripped 5 bases from V and 4 bases from J, with 17 bases between. The germline V gene has CDR1 MNHNY and CDR2 SVGAGI (reference sequence). This CDR3 has 15 amino acids.

The chain is built from TRBV9 and TRBJ2-3; 12 positions agree with TRBD2. The length of the CDR3 is 15 residues. The junction had 0 bases not matched to a gene; V was cut back by 1 base and J by 3 bases. Per the germline V gene, CDR1 is SGDLS and CDR2 is YYNGEE. This chain's CDR3 is CASSVLAGGTDTQYF. CDR3 DNA: TGTGCCAGCAGCGTACTAGCGGGGGGGACAGATACGCAGTATTTT.

The chain combines TRBV9 with TRBJ2-5; 7 bases align to TRBD1. Trimming at V came to 3 bases and at J to 5 bases, leaving 10 bases not matched to a gene. Germline V lookup: CDR1 SGDLS, CDR2 YYNGEE. The CDR3 totals 15 residues. The CDR3: CASSEYRGLGETQYF. The CDR3 coding sequence is TGTGCCAGCAGCGAGTACAGGGGTTTAGGGGAGACCCAGTACTTC.

The chain recombines TRBV28 with TRBJ1-6, with 11 bases that match TRBD1. J lost 8 bases, V lost 4 bases, and 7 bases had no gene match. The germline V gene encodes CDR1 MDHEN and CDR2 SYDVKM. The CDR3 spans 16 residues. The CDR3, as DNA: TGTGCCAGCAGTTCCTCGGACAGGGGGCTTTATTCACCCCTCCACTTT. Translation gives CASSSSDRGLYSPLHF.

The V gene is TRBV11-3, the J gene TRBJ2-2; D is possibly TRBD2 (6 bases). CDR3 size: 15 residues. CDR1 is SGHNT and CDR2 is YENEEA in the germline V gene. V was trimmed by 6 bases and J by 5 bases, leaving 16 bases between them. The CDR3 spells CASSREAGGTGELFF. The DNA for the CDR3 is TGTGCCAGCAGTCGGGAAGCGGGTGGTACCGGGGAGCTGTTTTTT.

A remark on this clone: The sample carries other DNA sequences with the same CDR3. This chain links TRBV9 with TRBJ2-7; 9 nucleotides align to TRBD1. This CDR3 region has 14 residues. The ends lost 0 bases at V and 2 bases at J; junction bases unmatched: 0. Germline V CDR1 and CDR2: SGDLS, YYNGEE. CDR3 residues: CASSVGQGAYEQYF. Here the CDR3 DNA reads TGTGCCAGCAGCGTAGGACAGGGGGCCTACGAGCAGTACTTC.

This clone appeared once. The chain employs TRBV5-1 and TRBJ1-4, with 11 positions matching TRBD1. Germline values: CDR1 SGHRS, CDR2 YFSETQ. J was trimmed by 8 bases and V by 4 bases; bases with no gene match: 7. The CDR3 totals 15 residues. The CDR3 sequence is CASSGTGGSREKLFF. In DNA form, the CDR3 reads TGCGCCAGCAGCGGGACAGGGGGGAGTAGGGAAAAACTGTTTTTT.

The chain links TRBV6-5 to TRBJ2-3; TRBD2 might be the D (6 bases). V lost 6 bases, J lost 0 bases, and 13 bases lay in between. CDR3 length: 15 residues. Germline V CDR1 and CDR2: MNHEY, SVGAGI. DNA of the CDR3: TGTGCCAGCAGAGATCTAGGGACTAGCACAGATACGCAGTATTTT. Amino acids: CASRDLGTSTDTQYF.

The chain carries TRBV7-9 and TRBJ2-3, with D tentatively TRBD1 (6 bases). Germline lookup yields CDR1 SEHNR and CDR2 FQNEAQ (reference sequence). The CDR3 loop spans 18 amino acids. V was clipped by 0 bases and J by 2 bases, with 18 bases between them. CDR3 nucleotides: TGTGCCAGCAGCTTAGCGACAGTAAGGACAGTCGTCACAGATACGCAGTATTTT. Its protein is CASSLATVRTVVTDTQYF.

The J gene is TRBJ1-1, the V gene TRBV5-5; D may be TRBD1 (5 bases). The germline V and J ends were trimmed by 7 bases and 2 bases, with 12 bases remaining between them. The CDR3 is made up of 13 amino acids. Germline V lookup: CDR1 SGHKS, CDR2 YYEKEE (reference sequence). In DNA, the CDR3 is TGTGCCAGCCAACAGGATTTAAACACTGAAGCTTTCTTT. This translates into CASQQDLNTEAFF.

CDR3 loop: CASRLSGSSYEQYF. CDR3 in DNA: TGTGCCAGCAGACTTAGCGGGAGTTCCTACGAGCAGTACTTC. This sequence joins TRBV6-6 and TRBJ2-7, with 9 bases that match TRBD2. The length of the CDR3 is 14 residues. Per the germline V gene, CDR1 is MNHNY and CDR2 is SVGAGI (reference sequence). V shed 6 bases and J 1 base; nucleotides not matched to a gene: 4.

The rearrangement links TRBV7-9 to TRBJ1-4; the match to TRBD1 covers 10 bases. The CDR3 has 14 amino acids. In germline, CDR1 is SEHNR, CDR2 FQNEAQ (reference sequence). J gave up 4 bases and V 6 bases, and 2 bases lay outside the gene matches. Written as DNA, the CDR3 is TGTGCCAGCAGTAGGGACAGGGGTAATGAAAAACTGTTTTTT. Translated: CASSRDRGNEKLFF.

The chain recombines TRBV28 with TRBJ1-2; D gene ambiguous. The CDR3 spans 14 residues. V was clipped by 1 base and J by 3 bases, with 9 bases between them. The germline V gene has CDR1 MDHEN and CDR2 SYDVKM. CDR3 in DNA: TGTGCCAGCAGTTTATACCCACTGGACTATGGCTACACCTTC. It is translated as CASSLYPLDYGYTF.

The chain links TRBV5-6 to TRBJ2-2, with TRBD1 matching over 8 bases. Trimming cost V 0 bases and J 5 bases; bases outside gene matches: 3. From germline, CDR1 is SGHDT and CDR2 YYEEEE. The CDR3 runs 15 residues. CDR3 bases: TGTGCCAGCAGCTTGGCACAGGGGGGAACCGGGGAGCTGTTTTTT. It yields the protein CASSLAQGGTGELFF. Combining the CDR3 with reference TRBV5-6 and TRBJ2-2 gives the whole variable domain DAGVTQSPTHLIKTRGQQVTLRCSPKSGHDTVSWYQQALGQGPQFIFQYYEEEERQRGNFPDRFSGHQFPNYSSELNVNALLLGDSALYLCASSLAQGGTGELFFGEGSRLTVL.

Worth noting for this clone: The junction differs from germline at one of its ends, possibly a read error. The chain recombines TRBV6-2 or TRBV6-3 with TRBJ2-5; TRBD2 matches 7 bases. The CDR3 runs to 13 residues. Per the germline V gene, CDR1 is MNHEY and CDR2 is SVGEGT. CDR3 bases: TGTGCCAGCAGTAACTCGGGACTATTCGGCCAGTACTTC. Protein: CASSNSGLFGQYF.

This chain connects TRBV9 to TRBJ2-7; 7 bases match TRBD2. V lost 0 bases, J lost 3 bases, and 6 bases stayed unmatched. The CDR3 totals 15 residues. The germline gives CDR1 SGDLS, CDR2 YYNGEE. The CDR3 region is CASSVEPRTSYEQYF. CDR3 sequence (DNA): TGTGCCAGCAGCGTAGAGCCCCGGACTAGCTACGAGCAGTACTTC. The variable domain in full, completed from reference TRBV9 and TRBJ2-7, reads DSGVTQTPKHLITATGQRVTLRCSPRSGDLSVYWYQQSLDQGLQFLIQYYNGEERAKGNILERFSAQQFPDLHSELNLSSLELGDSALYFCASSVEPRTSYEQYFGPGTRLTVT.

The chain uses TRBV11-2 and TRBJ2-2; weak D call: TRBD2 (6 bases). Trimming left V 0 bases short and J 3 bases short, with 8 bases between. Germline V gene data show CDR1 as SGHAT and CDR2 as FQNNGV. This CDR3 has 15 amino acids. This CDR3 is CASSLDAGYTGELFF. In nucleotides, the CDR3 is TGTGCCAGCAGCTTAGATGCGGGGTACACCGGGGAGCTGTTTTTT.

Only a few counts were recorded for this clone. This chain connects TRBV5-1 to TRBJ2-3; 7 positions match TRBD2. Unmatched junction bases numbered 8, after V lost 0 bases and J lost 4 bases. The CDR3 runs to 16 residues. Germline V gene sequence: CDR1 SGHRS, CDR2 YFSETQ. The CDR3 sequence: CASSLASGGVADTQYF. CDR3 bases: TGCGCCAGCAGCTTGGCCTCGGGGGGAGTAGCAGATACGCAGTATTTT. The variable domain in full, completed from reference TRBV5-1 and TRBJ2-3, reads KAGVTQTPRYLIKTRGQQVTLSCSPISGHRSVSWYQQTPGQGLQFLFEYFSETQRNKGNFPGRFSGRQFSNSRSEMNVSTLELGDSALYLCASSLASGGVADTQYFGPGTRLTVL.

This clone was seen a few times. The V call is TRBV7-8, the J call TRBJ1-1, with D possibly matching TRBD1 (5 bases). V was cut by 1 base and J by 3 bases, with 15 bases left in between. This CDR3 is built from 16 residues. CDR1 and CDR2 from the germline V gene are SGHVS and FQNEAQ. DNA of the CDR3: TGTGCCAGCAGCTTAGGTTATAGGGGCCCGGACACTGAAGCTTTCTTT. This translates into CASSLGYRGPDTEAFF. The entire variable domain, with the rest obtained from reference TRBV7-8 and TRBJ1-1, is as follows: GAGVSQSPRYKVAKRGQDVALRCDPISGHVSLFWYQQALGQGPEFLTYFQNEAQLDKSGLPSDRFFAERPEGSVSTLKIQRTQQEDSAVYLCASSLGYRGPDTEAFFGQGTRLTVV.

In the case of this clone: Other DNA variants within this sample encode the same CDR3. The chain has TRBV28 and TRBJ1-4, with D possibly TRBD1 on 5 matching bases. CDR3 length: 15 residues. V lost 1 base, J lost 0 bases, and 6 bases lay in between. Germline V gene lookup returns CDR1 MDHEN and CDR2 SYDVKM. CDR3 region: CASSLSGSTNEKLFF. As DNA, the CDR3 is TGTGCCAGCAGTTTATCAGGGTCAACTAATGAAAAACTGTTTTTT.

V gene TRBV2 combines with J gene TRBJ2-3, with TRBD2 as a possible D gene (6 bases). Germline CDR1 SNHLY, CDR2 FYNNEI. Deletions cut 7 bases from V and 0 bases from J, with 11 bases between. CDR3 size: 14 residues. CDR3 sequence: CASTGTPSTDTQYF. The CDR3 DNA is TGTGCCAGCACCGGGACTCCAAGCACAGATACGCAGTATTTT.

V is TRBV21-1 and J is TRBJ1-1; the table assigns TRBD1, which was not confirmed against the DNA. TRBV21-1 is designated a pseudogene. The CDR3 spans 14 residues. The CDR3 sequence is CASGSGQGNTEAFF. The CDR3 nucleotides read TGTGCCAGCGGATCGGGACAGGGGAACACTGAAGCTTTCTTT.

This clone has only a few counts. The chain combines TRBV5-8 with TRBJ1-5; the match to TRBD1 covers 9 bases. V was clipped by 4 bases and J by 3 bases; unmatched bases: 11. Germline V gene lookup returns CDR1 SGHTS and CDR2 YDEGEE. The CDR3 consists of 17 residues. Here the CDR3 reads CASSASPGQGSNQPQHF. The CDR3 coding sequence is TGTGCCAGCAGCGCCAGTCCGGGACAGGGTTCCAATCAGCCCCAGCATTTT.

The rearrangement links TRBV28 to TRBJ1-6; no definite D call. Germline V gene data show CDR1 as MDHEN and CDR2 as SYDVKM. This CDR3 contains 16 residues. The ends were cut back, 6 bases at V and 3 bases at J, with 15 bases in the middle. The chain's CDR3 is CASRHPGGSYNSPLHF. CDR3 DNA sequence: TGTGCCAGCAGACACCCCGGCGGAAGCTATAATTCACCCCTCCACTTT. The full variable domain, rest sourced from reference TRBV28 and TRBJ1-6, is DVKVTQSSRYLVKRTGEKVFLECVQDMDHENMFWYRQDPGLGLRLIYFSYDVKMKEKGDIPEGYSVSREKKERFSLILESASTNQTSMYLCASRHPGGSYNSPLHFGNGTRLTVT.

The J gene is TRBJ1-2, the V gene TRBV15; no definite D call. The CDR3 is 13 residues long. The germline V gene has CDR1 LNHNV and CDR2 YYDKDF (reference sequence). V lost 3 bases and J lost 3, with 8 bases in between. The CDR3 sequence is CATSRTADYGYTF. The CDR3, as DNA: TGTGCCACCAGCAGGACGGCGGACTATGGCTACACCTTC.

In this sample, this clone turned up once. J is TRBJ2-7 and V is TRBV28; maybe TRBD2 (5 bases). The CDR3 loop spans 13 amino acids. The V and J ends lost 7 bases and 4 bases respectively, with 14 bases between them. CDR1 is MDHEN and CDR2 is SYDVKM in the germline V gene. This CDR3 reads CASTTGSLYEQYF. CDR3 coding DNA: TGTGCCAGCACGACGGGATCACTTTACGAGCAGTACTTC.

The chain joins TRBV28 to TRBJ2-7; tentatively, D is TRBD2 (6 bases). The V and J ends lost 7 bases and 2 bases respectively, with 15 bases between them. CDR1 and CDR2 (germline): MDHEN, SYDVKM. The CDR3 totals 14 residues. The CDR3 region has the DNA TGTGCCAGCACCGGGGGTGGGTCACCCTACGAGCAGTACTTC. Translated: CASTGGGSPYEQYF.

This chain uses TRBV28 with TRBJ1-2; 9 bases match TRBD1. Germline CDR1 is MDHEN and CDR2 is SYDVKM. After removal of 6 bases from V and 6 bases from J, the junction contained 8 bases not matched to a gene. The CDR3 runs to 14 residues. This CDR3 is CASRARGQGNGYTF. The CDR3 region has the DNA TGTGCCAGCAGGGCCAGGGGACAGGGTAATGGCTACACCTTC.

This clone was detected a few times. The chain uses TRBV3-1 (or the pseudogene TRBV3-2) and TRBJ1-3, with a tentative D call TRBD1 (6 bases). The CDR3 totals 14 residues. V shed 8 bases and J shed 0 bases, with 11 bases lying between them. Looked up from germline, CDR1 is LGHDT and CDR2 is YNNKEL (reference sequence). In DNA, the CDR3 is TGTGCCAGCGGTCAGGGGCTCTCTGGAAACACCATATATTTT. Encoded protein: CASGQGLSGNTIYF.